This TCR beta chain came from a study of breast tumors, draining lymph nodes, adjacent tissues. This clonotype was seen ten or more times. TCRdb used MiXCR to reprocess the multiplex PCR reads, holding one entry per CDR3 protein. The sample consists of around 130,000 distinct CDR3 sequences, 21% of them appearing once. Breast cancer patients provided tissue from their axillary draining lymph nodes. The CDR3 runs to 19 residues. CDR1 is MNHNY and CDR2 is SVGAGI in the germline V gene (reference sequence). Trimming removed 2 bases at V and 6 bases at J, with 26 bases between. This sequence was found in a female donor with breast cancer. Some clones in this sample may be carry-over from other donors' samples. The sample consisted of axillary lymph node tissue. V is TRBV6-6 and J is TRBJ2-1; D tentatively reads TRBD1 or TRBD2 (5 bases each). The DNA for the CDR3 is TGTGCCAGCAGTTACCCCGTATCGGCCGCAAACGGGGCACGCAATGAGCAGTTCTTC. It codes for CASSYPVSAANGARNEQFF.